A selection of T cell receptor beta chains follows, all from one sample in a study of T cells in tumors after PD-1 blockade. Using immunoSEQ multiplex PCR, the repertoire was profiled, and TCRdb retains in-frame clones only, with some absent. The sample has 45,000 or so clones; roughly 80% are singletons. The source was PBMCs, collected before anti-PD-1 therapy. These receptors all come from a human donor with advanced basal cell or squamous cell carcinoma (not recorded which). Both conserved end residues are part of each CDR3. A D gene is named only where the DNA matches it firmly. Size tells how often a clone was seen (once, few, many) or the class of an expanded clone, and some rows leave it out.

V gene	D gene	J gene	clone size	CDR3 DNA	CDR3 protein
TRBV18	NA	TRBJ2-6	few	TGTGCCAGCTCACCGTCGATAGGGGGAAGCTCTGGGGCCAACGTCCTGACTTTC	CASSPSIGGSSGANVLTF
TRBV18	TRBD1	TRBJ1-6	few	TGTGCCAGCTCACGGGAGGGACAGAATTCACCCCTCCACTTT	CASSREGQNSPLHF
TRBV19	NA	TRBJ1-3	once	TGTGCCAGTAGTCCCAGTTCTGGAAACACCATATATTTT	CASSPSSGNTIYF
TRBV6-5	NA	TRBJ1-2	medium-sized	TGTGCCAGCAGTTACTCCCCTACAGACGCCTATGGCTACACCTTC	CASSYSPTDAYGYTF
TRBV11-3	TRBD1	TRBJ2-7	NA	TGTGCCAGCAGTTTTAGGGACAGCGGCTACGAGCAGTACTTC	CASSFRDSGYEQYF
TRBV28	TRBD1	TRBJ2-7	NA	TGTGCCAGCAGTTCGACAGGGGACGAGCAGTACTTC	CASSSTGDEQYF
TRBV5-1	NA	TRBJ2-5	NA	TGCGCCAGCAGCCCCCGTGGAGGTAGCGGACAAGAGACCCAGTACTTC	CASSPRGGSGQETQYF
TRBV9	NA	TRBJ2-1	NA	TGTGCCAGCAGCGTAGAATCTGGGAACCACAATGAGCAGTTCTTC	CASSVESGNHNEQFF
TRBV5-1	NA	TRBJ1-1	NA	TGCGCCAGCAGCCGTAGTACAGGGACACCGAACACTGAAGCTTTCTTT	CASSRSTGTPNTEAFF
TRBV10-2	NA	TRBJ1-6	NA	TGCGCCAGCAGAAGGGACACCGGGGGGAATTCACCCCTCCACTTT	CASRRDTGGNSPLHF
TRBV18	NA	TRBJ1-1	NA	TGTGCCAGCTCACTCTCGGGCAATATGAACACTGAAGCTTTCTTT	CASSLSGNMNTEAFF
TRBV28	NA	TRBJ1-1	NA	TGTGCCAGCAGTTCCCCCGGGGGCCTGACGCACACTGAAGCTTTCTTT	CASSSPGGLTHTEAFF
TRBV19	NA	TRBJ2-2	NA	TGTGCCAGTAGTCCTCTGGGCCAGCAACCCCCCGGGGAGCTGTTTTTT	CASSPLGQQPPGELFF
TRBV5-1	NA	TRBJ2-3	NA	TGCGCCAGCAGCTTGGAGCTTATTCCAGGGGCAGATACGCAGTATTTT	CASSLELIPGADTQYF
TRBV2	TRBD1	TRBJ1-1	NA	TGTGCCAGCGGACAGGCCGTGAACACTGAAGCTTTCTTT	CASGQAVNTEAFF
TRBV5-1	NA	TRBJ2-3	NA	TGCGCCAGCAGCCCGCTCGGGGGAGATACGCAGTATTTT	CASSPLGGDTQYF
TRBV2	TRBD1	TRBJ1-2	NA	TGTGCCAGCAGTGAAGGGGACAGGCAGTTCGGTGACTATGGCTACACCTTC	CASSEGDRQFGDYGYTF
TRBV6-2/TRBV6-3	NA	TRBJ2-5	NA	TGTGCCAGCAGTTACCCGGGACGGAGGAATGGGACCCAGTACTTC	CASSYPGRRNGTQYF
TRBV2	NA	TRBJ2-7	NA	TGTGCCAGCAGTCCTTGGGACACATCCTACGAGCAGTACTTC	CASSPWDTSYEQYF
TRBV5-5	NA	TRBJ2-7	NA	TGTGCCAGCACCTTGTCGGCAGGGTACGTGGACGAGCAGTACTTC	CASTLSAGYVDEQYF
TRBV11-3	TRBD2	TRBJ2-7	NA	TGTGCCAGCAGCTCTAGGGGGGAGACTAGCGGGAGACCCTACGAGCAGTACTTC	CASSSRGETSGRPYEQYF
TRBV27	NA	TRBJ2-1	NA	TGTGCCAGCAGTTTACTTCCCCGGCAGGGGCTCTTTTACAATGAGCAGTTCTTC	CASSLLPRQGLFYNEQFF
TRBV10-3	NA	TRBJ1-4	once	TGTGCCATCAGTGCGGTGGCAGGGCGAAATGAAAAACTGTTTTTT	CAISAVAGRNEKLFF
TRBV21-1	NA	TRBJ2-1	NA	TGTGCCAGCAGCAAACCCTGGGGGTTGTACTGCGATGAGCAGTTCTTC	CASSKPWGLYCDEQFF
TRBV6-4	TRBD1	TRBJ2-3	NA	TGTGCCAGCAGTGACAGGACAGGGGGATTTACTACGCAGTATTTT	CASSDRTGGFTTQYF
TRBV6-1	NA	TRBJ2-7	NA	TGTGCCAGCAGTGAGAACCACCTGACGAACGAGCAGTACTTC	CASSENHLTNEQYF
TRBV15	TRBD2	TRBJ2-3	NA	TGTGCCACCAGCAGAGATCTGGGACTAGCGGGAGTAGATACGCAGTATTTT	CATSRDLGLAGVDTQYF
TRBV18	NA	TRBJ2-7	NA	TGTGCCAGCTCACCTACGGGGGACGAGCAGTACTTC	CASSPTGDEQYF
TRBV5-1	NA	TRBJ2-5	once	TGCGCCAGCAGCTCGACCGGGACACCGTACGAACAAGAGACCCAGTACTTC	CASSSTGTPYEQETQYF
TRBV2	NA	TRBJ2-7	NA	TGTGCCAGCAGAGCTCGGGGGGCGTCCTACGAGCAGTACTTC	CASRARGASYEQYF